This passage covers 15 T cell receptor beta chains from one sample sequenced in a study of cytomegalovirus exposure and HLA in healthy donors. This PCR relied on a set of 60 Vbeta primers and 13 Jbeta primers. Only in-frame clones appear in the TCRdb table, and some are missing; sequencing was by immunoSEQ multiplex PCR. The sample yields tens of thousands of clones, over 65% seen once. The sequenced sample consisted of PBMCs. The origin of the receptors is a man aged 45 to 65 in good health and CMV-seronegative.

Comment on this clone: Its ends do not fully match the called genes, so a read error is possible. This chain joins TRBV7-7 and TRBJ2-7, with TRBD2 matching 9 bases. Germline CDR1 is SSHAT and CDR2 is FNYEAQ (reference sequence). This CDR3 is built from 15 residues. CDR3: CASSPLAGGAYEQYF. In DNA, the CDR3 is TGTGCTAGCAGCCCACTAGCGGGTGGCGCCTACGAGCAGTACTTC. The full variable domain, with the rest looked up from reference TRBV7-7 and TRBJ2-7, is GAGVSQSPRYKVTKRGQDVTLRCDPISSHATLYWYQQALGQGPEFLTYFNYEAQPDKSGLPSDRFSAERPEGSISTLTIQRTEQRDSAMYRCASSPLAGGAYEQYFGPGTRLTVT.

The chain combines TRBV2 with TRBJ2-1, with no clear D. There are 13 residues in the CDR3. Germline lookup yields CDR1 SNHLY and CDR2 FYNNEI. V lost 7 bases and J lost 0, with 7 bases in between. The CDR3 DNA is TGTGCCAGCATTGAGAGCTCCTACAATGAGCAGTTCTTC. It specifies CASIESSYNEQFF. The entire variable domain, with the rest obtained from reference TRBV2 and TRBJ2-1, is as follows: EPEVTQTPSHQVTQMGQEVILRCVPISNHLYFYWYRQILGQKVEFLVSFYNNEISEKSEIFDDQFSVERPDGSNFTLKIRSTKLEDSAMYFCASIESSYNEQFFGPGTRLTVL.

This chain connects TRBV9 to TRBJ2-3, with 11 bases identical to TRBD1. Per the germline V gene, CDR1 is SGDLS and CDR2 is YYNGEE. This CDR3 comprises 16 residues. V shed 4 bases, J shed 3 bases, and the junction held 7 bases outside the gene matches. CDR3 region: CASSPGGQGGTDTQYF. For the CDR3, the DNA is TGTGCCAGCAGCCCCGGGGGACAGGGGGGGACAGATACGCAGTATTTT.

This clone was seen once. J is TRBJ1-1 and V is TRBV7-2; maybe TRBD1 (5 bases). CDR1 is SGHTA and CDR2 is FQGNSA in the germline V gene. V was clipped by 5 bases and J by 4 bases, with 14 bases between them. This CDR3 region has 14 residues. The CDR3 reads CASSQTPQGTEAFF. CDR3 bases: TGTGCCAGCAGCCAAACCCCCCAGGGCACTGAAGCTTTCTTT.

The CDR3 DNA follows: TGTGCCAGCAGCTTATTGCGGGGGCCCGGGGGCGACAATGAGCAGTTCTTC. Translating it yields CASSLLRGPGGDNEQFF. This chain joins TRBV7-3 and TRBJ2-1, with D possibly TRBD2 on 7 matching bases. Germline V gene sequence: CDR1 SGHTA, CDR2 FQGTGA. V was cut by 2 bases and J by 5 bases, with 19 bases left in between. The CDR3 runs 17 residues.

The rearrangement uses TRBV19 and TRBJ1-3; TRBD1 is a possible D gene (5 bases). V lost 5 bases to trimming and J lost 5 bases, with 13 bases between them. Germline V gene lookup returns CDR1 LNHDA and CDR2 SQIVND (reference sequence). CDR3 length: 14 amino acids. The chain's CDR3 is CASSVRQTRNTIYF. DNA of the CDR3: TGTGCCAGTAGTGTTCGACAGACCAGAAACACCATATATTTT.

The chain couples TRBV2 to TRBJ2-2; a possible D gene is TRBD1 (7 bases). Germline V gene lookup returns CDR1 SNHLY and CDR2 FYNNEI. The CDR3 loop spans 15 amino acids. Trimming pared 3 bases from V and 6 bases from J, leaving 14 bases between. CDR3 DNA sequence: TGTGCCAGCAGTGACTCCAGGGGGGACCCCGGGGAGCTGTTTTTT. Translated: CASSDSRGDPGELFF.

The genes are TRBV19 and TRBJ2-1; TRBD1 might be the D (6 bases). Germline V gives CDR1 LNHDA, CDR2 SQIVND (reference sequence). CDR3 size: 15 residues. V lost 0 bases and J 4 bases, leaving 10 bases between the germline ends. The CDR3 loop is CASSIEGTSYNEQFF. The CDR3 region has the DNA TGTGCCAGTAGTATAGAAGGGACATCGTACAATGAGCAGTTCTTC. Together with reference TRBV19 and TRBJ2-1, the CDR3 gives the full variable domain: DGGITQSPKYLFRKEGQNVTLSCEQNLNHDAMYWYRQDPGQGLRLIYYSQIVNDFQKGDIAEGYSVSREKKESFPLTVTSAQKNPTAFYLCASSIEGTSYNEQFFGPGTRLTVL.

There are a few counts of this clone. The CDR3 region has the DNA TGTGCCAGCAGTGATAGGGAGACTAGCGCACACAATGAGCAGTTCTTC. It codes for CASSDRETSAHNEQFF. V gene TRBV2 combines with J gene TRBJ2-1; 8 bases align to TRBD2. Germline lookup yields CDR1 SNHLY and CDR2 FYNNEI. The CDR3 loop spans 16 amino acids. J lost 5 bases, V lost 3 bases, and 9 bases had no gene match.

This clone appeared a single time. The J gene is TRBJ2-7, the V gene TRBV4-1; 9 positions agree with TRBD2. Looked up from germline, CDR1 is MGHRA and CDR2 is YSYEKL. The junction had 8 bases not matched to a gene; V was cut back by 2 bases and J by 0 bases. This CDR3 comprises 17 residues. The CDR3 spells CASSQLAGSGSSYEQYF. For the CDR3, the DNA is TGCGCCAGCAGCCAACTAGCGGGGTCCGGAAGCTCCTACGAGCAGTACTTC.

The chain carries TRBV2 and TRBJ1-5, with 8 positions matching TRBD1. The V and J ends lost 0 bases and 0 bases, in that order; junction bases with no gene match: 7. The CDR3 extends over 18 amino acids. Germline values: CDR1 SNHLY, CDR2 FYNNEI. The CDR3 nucleotides are TGTGCCAGCAGTGAAGCGCGAGGACAGGGCCTTAGCAATCAGCCCCAGCATTTT. Protein: CASSEARGQGLSNQPQHF. Based on the CDR3 plus reference TRBV2 and TRBJ1-5, the full variable domain is EPEVTQTPSHQVTQMGQEVILRCVPISNHLYFYWYRQILGQKVEFLVSFYNNEISEKSEIFDDQFSVERPDGSNFTLKIRSTKLEDSAMYFCASSEARGQGLSNQPQHFGDGTRLSIL.

The gene calls are TRBV29-1 and TRBJ2-5; tentatively, D is TRBD2 (6 bases). V lost 0 bases to trimming and J lost 5 bases, with 16 bases between them. Germline CDR1 is SQVTM and CDR2 is ANQGSEA. This CDR3 is built from 15 residues. The CDR3 DNA sequence: TGCAGCGTTGAAGATCAGGAGGGAGTAGGGGAGACCCAGTACTTC. It translates to CSVEDQEGVGETQYF.

The V and J genes are TRBV15 and TRBJ2-4, with D perhaps matching TRBD1 (6 bases). The length of the CDR3 is 16 residues. Germline V lookup: CDR1 LNHNV, CDR2 YYDKDF (reference sequence). Trimming took 1 base from V and 0 from J, leaving 10 bases between them. CDR3 region: CATSRGQGLAKNIQYF. DNA for the CDR3: TGTGCCACCAGCAGAGGCCAGGGGCTAGCCAAAAACATTCAGTACTTC.

This clone was counted only a few times. The chain recombines TRBV6-5 with TRBJ2-7; 10 positions agree with TRBD2. Germline V gene lookup returns CDR1 MNHEY and CDR2 SVGAGI. The CDR3 is made up of 15 amino acids. V shed 4 bases, J shed 2 bases, and the junction held 5 bases outside the gene matches. The CDR3 spells CASSWYTSGAYEQYF. The CDR3 bases are TGTGCCAGCAGTTGGTATACTAGCGGGGCCTACGAGCAGTACTTC.

The chain recombines TRBV27 with TRBJ2-7; 14 bases fit TRBD2. This CDR3 is 17 amino acids long. The germline V gene encodes CDR1 MNHEY and CDR2 SMNVEV (reference sequence). Trimming removed 2 bases from V and 2 bases from J; junction bases left unmatched: 5. The CDR3 loop is CASSLLGTSGSPYEQYF. CDR3 sequence (DNA): TGTGCCAGCAGTTTACTAGGGACTAGCGGGAGCCCCTACGAGCAGTACTTC.